Each of the 15 T cell receptor beta chains below was sequenced from the same sample in a study of blood T cell repertoires in COVID-19. Produced via immunoSEQ multiplex PCR; TCRdb's table is partial and in-frame only. The sample contains fewer than 250,000 clones, 75% to 85% of which appear only once. The sequencing input was PBMCs or T cells enriched from blood (not recorded which). These TCRs come from a woman aged 45-60 years with acute COVID-19.

This clone came up once. The V gene is TRBV7-9, the J gene TRBJ2-3; D might be TRBD1 (8 bases). CDR3 length: 14 amino acids. Germline lookup yields CDR1 SEHNR and CDR2 FQNEAQ (reference sequence). CDR3 amino acids: CAGRGQVPTDTQYF. The CDR3, as DNA: TGTGCAGGGAGGGGACAGGTACCCACAGATACGCAGTATTTT.

This clone was observed a handful of times. The rearrangement joins TRBV10-3 to TRBJ2-3; 11 nucleotides align to TRBD2. The CDR3 is made up of 17 amino acids. With 0 bases clipped from V and 5 bases from J, the junction kept 7 bases outside the gene matches. Germline V gene sequence: CDR1 ENHRY, CDR2 SYGVKD. The CDR3 protein is CAISESEVAGGRDTQYF. The CDR3 region has the DNA TGTGCCATCAGTGAGTCGGAGGTAGCGGGGGGGAGAGATACGCAGTATTTT.

This clone was seen only once. The chain joins TRBV12-2 to TRBJ1-2; the D call in the table, TRBD1, was not verified against the DNA. TRBV12-2 is a listed pseudogene. The CDR3 runs to 13 residues. CDR3 sequence: CASRADREKGYTF. CDR3 coding DNA: TGTGCAAGTCGGGCGGACAGGGAAAAGGGCTACACCTTC.

The gene calls are TRBV5-1 and TRBJ1-3, with D possibly TRBD1 on 5 matching bases. The V and J ends lost 4 bases and 2 bases respectively, with 16 bases between them. Germline loops: CDR1 SGHRS, CDR2 YFSETQ. This CDR3 spans 16 amino acids. The chain's CDR3 is CASSVGVQGPGNTIYF. For the CDR3, the DNA is TGCGCCAGCAGCGTGGGTGTCCAGGGCCCTGGAAACACCATATATTTT.

V and J are TRBV14 and TRBJ2-2, with TRBD2 matching over 10 bases. Trimming at V came to 4 bases and at J to 5 bases, leaving 7 bases not matched to a gene. CDR1 and CDR2 from the germline V gene are SGHDN and FVKESK. This CDR3 is 16 amino acids long. The chain's CDR3 is CASSLIAGGRTGELFF. The CDR3 nucleotides are TGTGCCAGCAGCCTTATAGCGGGGGGAAGGACCGGGGAGCTGTTTTTT. Based on the CDR3 plus reference TRBV14 and TRBJ2-2, the full variable domain is EAGVTQFPSHSVIEKGQTVTLRCDPISGHDNLYWYRRVMGKEIKFLLHFVKESKQDESGMPNNRFLAERTGGTYSTLKVQPAELEDSGVYFCASSLIAGGRTGELFFGEGSRLTVL.

The rearrangement uses TRBV27 and TRBJ2-2; 7 bases are shared with TRBD2. Germline V CDR1 and CDR2: MNHEY, SMNVEV (reference sequence). The CDR3 is made up of 12 amino acids. The V gene end was trimmed by 6 bases and the J gene end by 6 bases; junction bases not matched to a gene: 1. CDR3 region: CASRGRAGELFF. As DNA, the CDR3 is TGTGCCAGCAGGGGGAGGGCCGGGGAGCTGTTTTTT.

The rearrangement joins TRBV6-5 to TRBJ2-7; TRBD1 matches 8 bases. Unmatched junction bases numbered 3, after V lost 2 bases and J lost 0 bases. Germline CDR1 reads MNHEY; CDR2 reads SVGAGI. This CDR3 region has 15 residues. CDR3 nucleotides: TGTGCCAGCAGTTACATGCAGGGGGCCTCCTACGAGCAGTACGTC. It yields the protein CASSYMQGASYEQYV.

The chain has TRBV28 and TRBJ2-1, with 9 bases matching TRBD2. Losses at the gene ends were 3 bases for V and 4 bases for J; bases not matched to a gene: 4. Germline V gives CDR1 MDHEN, CDR2 SYDVKM. The CDR3 consists of 15 residues. The CDR3 region has the DNA TGTGCCAGCAGTTTCTTAGCGGGGGATTACAATGAGCAGTTCTTC. This gives the protein CASSFLAGDYNEQFF.

The rearrangement uses TRBV6-1 and TRBJ2-1, with D possibly matching TRBD1 (5 bases). V lost 3 bases, J lost 3 bases, and 12 bases lay in between. The germline CDR1 and CDR2 sequences are MNHNS and SASEGT. The CDR3 has 15 residues. CDR3 sequence (DNA): TGTGCCAGCAGTGACAGGGTGGGTGACTACAATGAGCAGTTCTTC. Encoded protein: CASSDRVGDYNEQFF.

The chain recombines TRBV10-3 with TRBJ1-4; D might be TRBD1 (5 bases). Trimming took off 0 bases at V and 0 bases at J, with 5 bases between the two ends. The CDR3 length is 15 residues. Germline V gives CDR1 ENHRY, CDR2 SYGVKD. The DNA of the CDR3 is TGTGCCATCAGTGAGTCGACAGCAACTAATGAAAAACTGTTTTTT. Its translation is CAISESTATNEKLFF.

The rearrangement uses TRBV12-3 or TRBV12-4 and TRBJ1-2; TRBD1 might be the D (6 bases). This CDR3 is 13 amino acids long. The V and J ends lost 4 bases and 3 bases respectively, with 9 bases between them. CDR3 DNA: TGTGCCAGCAGTTATTCAGGGGACTATGGCTACACCTTC. This translates into CASSYSGDYGYTF.

This chain joins TRBV28 and TRBJ2-1; 7 nucleotides align to TRBD1. V shed 5 bases, J shed 6 bases, and the junction held 10 bases outside the gene matches. The germline V gene encodes CDR1 MDHEN and CDR2 SYDVKM. This CDR3 has 15 amino acids. In DNA form, the CDR3 reads TGTGCCAGCAGTCGAAGACAGGGAGAGGGCAATGAGCAGTTCTTC. Translation: CASSRRQGEGNEQFF.

The chain combines TRBV18 with TRBJ2-7, with a tentative D call TRBD2 (7 bases). The CDR3 length is 14 residues. Germline V gives CDR1 KGHSH, CDR2 LQKENI. The V end was cut by 2 bases, the J end by 2 bases, with 10 bases between. CDR3 region: CASSPTGGPYEQYV. The DNA for the CDR3 is TGTGCCAGCTCACCAACCGGGGGGCCCTACGAGCAGTACGTC.

This rearrangement joins TRBV18 to TRBJ2-1; TRBD1 is a possible D gene (6 bases). The germline V gene has CDR1 KGHSH and CDR2 LQKENI. With 0 bases removed from V and 3 bases from J, the gap between germline ends came to 12 bases. CDR3 size: 16 residues. The CDR3 reads CASSPPPRGLYNEQFF. In nucleotides, the CDR3 is TGTGCCAGCTCACCACCGCCCAGGGGCCTCTACAATGAGCAGTTCTTC. The full variable domain, with the rest looked up from reference TRBV18 and TRBJ2-1, is NAGVMQNPRHLVRRRGQEARLRCSPMKGHSHVYWYRQLPEEGLKFMVYLQKENIIDESGMPKERFSAEFPKEGPSILRIQQVVRGDSAAYFCASSPPPRGLYNEQFFGPGTRLTVL.

J is TRBJ1-2 and V is TRBV5-1; no reliable D call. The ends were cut back, 3 bases at V and 0 bases at J, with 12 bases in the middle. Germline CDR1 is SGHRS and CDR2 is YFSETQ. This CDR3 contains 15 residues. The CDR3 DNA reads TGCGCCAGCAGCTCCGCTAGTGCAGCTAACTATGGCTACACCTTC. It is translated as CASSSASAANYGYTF.